A selection of T cell receptor beta chains follows, all from one sample in a study of cytotoxic CD8 clonotypes in ibrutinib-treated CLL. TCRdb's table, derived via immunoSEQ multiplex PCR, lists solely in-frame clones and lacks some. The sample consists of some 140,000 clones, 79% of them appearing once. Sequenced here: PBMCs, sampled after 12 months of ibrutinib treatment. Receptors were obtained from a human donor with chronic lymphocytic leukemia. Each CDR3 is given with its conserved first and last residue. Fields, in order: clone size, J gene, D gene, V gene, CDR3 protein, CDR3 DNA. A D gene is named only where the DNA matches it firmly. Clone size is given for some rows only: seen once, a few or many times, or a class if the clone is expanded.

size: few
J: TRBJ1-5
D: .
V: TRBV2
CDR3: CATDVLQGQPQHF
DNA: TGTGCCACCGATGTTTTACAGGGTCAGCCCCAGCATTTT

size: .
J: TRBJ2-7
D: .
V: TRBV5-4
CDR3: CASSLDQPAGYEQYF
DNA: TGTGCCAGCAGCTTGGATCAGCCCGCTGGCTACGAGCAGTACTTC

size: .
J: TRBJ2-7
D: .
V: TRBV7-3
CDR3: CASSVGPFDEQYF
DNA: TGTGCCAGCAGTGTAGGACCCTTTGACGAGCAGTACTTC

size: .
J: TRBJ1-5
D: .
V: TRBV4-2
CDR3: CASSQDQGGNQPQHF
DNA: TGTGCCAGCAGCCAAGATCAGGGAGGCAATCAGCCCCAGCATTTT

size: .
J: TRBJ2-3
D: .
V: TRBV6-1
CDR3: CASSELRITDTQYF
DNA: TGTGCCAGCAGTGAACTCCGAATCACAGATACGCAGTATTTT

size: once
J: TRBJ2-3
D: TRBD2
V: TRBV27
CDR3: CASSTLSGLAGSFDTQYF
DNA: TGTGCCAGCAGCACCCTATCGGGACTAGCGGGATCATTCGATACGCAGTATTTT

size: .
J: TRBJ1-3
D: .
V: TRBV28
CDR3: CASSLTASFGNTIYF
DNA: TGTGCCAGCAGTTTAACGGCAAGTTTTGGAAACACCATATATTTT

size: .
J: TRBJ2-5
D: .
V: TRBV18
CDR3: CASSPLRAVTETQYF
DNA: TGTGCCAGCTCACCACTCAGGGCTGTCACGGAGACCCAGTACTTC

size: .
J: TRBJ2-1
D: .
V: TRBV11-3
CDR3: CASSPDSYNEQFF
DNA: TGTGCCAGCAGCCCCGACAGTTACAATGAGCAGTTCTTC

size: .
J: TRBJ2-1
D: .
V: TRBV5-4
CDR3: CASSLAAVPSRPFF
DNA: TGTGCCAGCAGCTTGGCGGCCGTCCCCTCAAGACCGTTCTTC

size: .
J: TRBJ2-2
D: .
V: TRBV6-5
CDR3: CASSYTRDYTGELFF
DNA: TGTGCCAGCAGTTACACCCGGGATTACACCGGGGAGCTGTTTTTT

size: .
J: TRBJ2-7
D: TRBD2
V: TRBV9
CDR3: CASSAAAGGPFSYEQYF
DNA: TGTGCCAGCAGCGCCGCTGCGGGAGGACCCTTCTCCTACGAGCAGTACTTC

size: .
J: TRBJ2-3
D: TRBD2
V: TRBV7-9
CDR3: CASSITLAGVGNTQYF
DNA: TGTGCCAGCAGCATTACCCTAGCGGGAGTAGGAAATACGCAGTATTTT

size: few
J: TRBJ1-5
D: .
V: TRBV4-1
CDR3: CASSQDPNQPQHF
DNA: TGCGCCAGCAGCCAAGATCCCAATCAGCCCCAGCATTTT

size: .
J: TRBJ2-2
D: TRBD2
V: TRBV11-3
CDR3: CASSLGGGRDTGELFF
DNA: TGTGCCAGCAGCTTAGGCGGCGGGAGGGATACCGGGGAGCTGTTTTTT

size: .
J: TRBJ1-1
D: TRBD1
V: TRBV12-5
CDR3: CASVFEGANTEAFF
DNA: TGTGCTAGTGTATTCGAGGGGGCGAACACTGAAGCTTTCTTT

size: few
J: TRBJ2-6
D: .
V: TRBV28
CDR3: CASSLGLGGANVLTF
DNA: TGTGCCAGCAGTTTGGGGCTTGGAGGGGCCAACGTCCTGACTTTC

size: few
J: TRBJ2-3
D: TRBD2
V: TRBV7-3
CDR3: CASSPGLASHTQYF
DNA: TGTGCCAGCAGCCCAGGACTAGCGAGCCATACGCAGTATTTT

size: .
J: TRBJ1-2
D: TRBD1
V: TRBV7-2
CDR3: CASSLTRDRGDGYTF
DNA: TGTGCCAGCAGCTTAACTAGGGACAGAGGCGATGGCTACACCTTC

size: once
J: TRBJ1-4
D: .
V: TRBV6-6
CDR3: CATLKGVNEKLFF
DNA: TGTGCCACCCTTAAGGGCGTTAATGAAAAACTGTTTTTT

size: once
J: TRBJ2-5
D: TRBD2
V: TRBV11-2
CDR3: CASSLIGRGSSGRVETQYF
DNA: TGTGCCAGCAGCTTAATCGGTCGAGGATCTAGCGGGAGGGTGGAGACCCAGTACTTC

size: .
J: TRBJ2-3
D: TRBD2
V: TRBV10-2
CDR3: CASSPGLRTDTQYF
DNA: TGCGCCAGCAGCCCGGGACTACGCACAGATACGCAGTATTTT

size: .
J: TRBJ1-2
D: TRBD1
V: TRBV19
CDR3: CASSRAHGQGDNYGYTF
DNA: TGTGCCAGTAGTCGAGCACATGGACAGGGGGACAACTATGGCTACACCTTC

size: .
J: TRBJ1-1
D: .
V: TRBV5-1
CDR3: CASSTGQNTEAFF
DNA: TGCGCCAGCAGTACGGGACAGAACACTGAAGCTTTCTTT

size: .
J: TRBJ2-7
D: TRBD2
V: TRBV18
CDR3: CASSPGLAGVEQYF
DNA: TGTGCCAGCTCACCTGGACTAGCGGGAGTCGAGCAGTACTTC

size: .
J: TRBJ1-1
D: .
V: TRBV28
CDR3: CASSFRRGAFF
DNA: TGTGCCAGCAGTTTCCGGAGAGGAGCTTTCTTT